This entry describes one TCR beta chain. Its antigen is not identified. The data stem from a study of radiation and T cells in renal cell carcinoma. The time point was: blood 4 weeks post-SBRT, at nephrectomy. This sample's treatment: 15 Gy SBRT to primary tumor, nephrectomy 4 weeks later. Nephrectomy followed 15 Gy stereotactic body radiation by 4 weeks. Blood was sampled at baseline, 2 weeks and 4 weeks after SBRT. The patient's renal cell carcinoma had clear cell pathology. Study-wide results and limits: In blood, top tumor clones expanded by 2 weeks, shrinking by 4.

CDR1 and CDR2 from the germline V gene are GTSNPN and SVGIG (reference sequence). V gave up 2 bases and J gave up 8 bases; unmatched junction bases: 12. The CDR3 contains 16 residues. The method was immunoSEQ multiplex PCR; TCRdb's version includes in-frame clones alone and lacks a portion of them. The table records around 78,000 clones, nearly 90% of them present only once. This receptor was taken from an older woman with renal cell carcinoma. The rearrangement uses TRBV30 and TRBJ1-3, with 10 bases that match TRBD1. Sequencing used blood, obtained from a patient whose treatment included radiotherapy and nephrectomy. As DNA, the CDR3 is TGTGCCTGGAGTATGGGGGCCGGGACAGGGGTGTACACCATATATTTT. Its translation: CAWSMGAGTGVYTIYF.